This T cell receptor beta chain was obtained from a study of PD-1 blockade in classical Hodgkin lymphoma. This clone was observed a few times. The protocol was immunoSEQ multiplex PCR, while the TCRdb copy is restricted to in-frame clones and leaves out a portion. The sample consists of about 27,000 clones, just over 85% of them appearing once. The germline gives CDR1 MNHEY, CDR2 SMNVEV (reference sequence). The V end lost 5 bases, the J end lost 8 bases, and 21 bases lay between the germline ends. The CDR3 totals 16 residues. In every patient, relapse followed autologous stem cell transplantation, while exposure to brentuximab vedotin differed. The investigators isolated CD8+ T cells from thawed PBMCs using magnetic negative selection.

The V gene is TRBV27, the J gene TRBJ1-4; perhaps TRBD1 as D (6 bases). The sequence came from a human donor with classical Hodgkin lymphoma. Sequenced here: CD8+ T cells from blood, sampled at baseline. CDR3 protein: CASSPRDNPGAEKLFF. For the CDR3, the DNA is TGTGCCAGCAGTCCTCGGGACAACCCAGGGGCAGAAAAACTGTTTTTT.